This record concerns one T cell receptor beta chain sequence. Its specificity is not known. The sample belongs to a study of CXCR3-negative and CXCR3-positive naive CD8 T cells. Across the study: Each library held about 1.5 +/- 0.3 million TRB reads, 130 million to 150 million in total. General observations from the study: CXCR3-positive naive cells carried more hydrophobic TRB CDR3s than CXCR3-negative naive cells did.

Germline values: CDR1 SGHVS, CDR2 FNYEAQ. The CDR3 contains 14 residues. Libraries were UMI-labeled 5' RACE TRB cDNA. TCRdb re-called the 5' RACE reads and catalogs CDR3 proteins one per entry, DNA excluded. In all, the sample yields under 70,000 distinct CDR3 sequences. The sequence came from a human donor in good health. Some clones in this sample may be carry-over from other donors' samples. Sequencing used naive CXCR3+ CD8+ T cells from blood. Subset indicated: CD45RO-CCR7+CD27+CD95- naive CD8+ T cells expressing CXCR3 (TNR3+). The chain combines TRBV7-6 with TRBJ2-3. The CDR3 spells CASSFSGGTDTQYF.